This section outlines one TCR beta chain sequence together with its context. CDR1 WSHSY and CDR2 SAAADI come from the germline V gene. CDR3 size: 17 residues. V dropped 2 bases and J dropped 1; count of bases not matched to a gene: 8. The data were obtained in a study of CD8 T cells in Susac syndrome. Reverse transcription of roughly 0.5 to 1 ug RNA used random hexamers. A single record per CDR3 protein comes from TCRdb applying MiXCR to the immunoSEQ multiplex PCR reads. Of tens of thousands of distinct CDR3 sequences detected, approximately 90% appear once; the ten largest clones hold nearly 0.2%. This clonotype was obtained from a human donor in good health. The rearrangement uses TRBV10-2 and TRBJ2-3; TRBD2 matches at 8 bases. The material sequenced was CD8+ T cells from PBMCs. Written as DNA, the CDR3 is TGCGCCAGCAGTGAGAGCGGGGGTAACCCTGGCACAGATACGCAGTATTTT. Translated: CASSESGGNPGTDTQYF.